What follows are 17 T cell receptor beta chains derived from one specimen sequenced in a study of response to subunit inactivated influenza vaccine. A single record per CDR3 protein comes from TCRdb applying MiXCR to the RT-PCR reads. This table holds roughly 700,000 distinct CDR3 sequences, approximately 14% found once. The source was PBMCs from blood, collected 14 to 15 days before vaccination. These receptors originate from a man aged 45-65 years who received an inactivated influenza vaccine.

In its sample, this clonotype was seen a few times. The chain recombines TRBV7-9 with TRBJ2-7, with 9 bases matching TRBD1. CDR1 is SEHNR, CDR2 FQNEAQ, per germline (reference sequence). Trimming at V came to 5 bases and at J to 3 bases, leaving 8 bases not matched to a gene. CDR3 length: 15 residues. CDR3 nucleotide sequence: TGTGCCAGCAGCACACCGGACAGGGGAAACTACGAGCAGTACTTC. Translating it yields CASSTPDRGNYEQYF. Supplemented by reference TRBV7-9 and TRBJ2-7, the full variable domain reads DTGVSQNPRHKITKRGQNVTFRCDPISEHNRLYWYRQTLGQGPEFLTYFQNEAQLEKSRLLSDRFSAERPKGSFSTLEIQRTEQGDSAMYLCASSTPDRGNYEQYFGPGTRLTVT.

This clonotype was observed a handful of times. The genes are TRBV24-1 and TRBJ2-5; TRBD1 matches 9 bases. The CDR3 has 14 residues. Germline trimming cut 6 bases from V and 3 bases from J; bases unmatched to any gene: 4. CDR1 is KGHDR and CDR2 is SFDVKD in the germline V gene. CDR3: CATSKTGGKETQYF. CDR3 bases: TGTGCCACCAGTAAGACAGGGGGGAAAGAGACCCAGTACTTC.

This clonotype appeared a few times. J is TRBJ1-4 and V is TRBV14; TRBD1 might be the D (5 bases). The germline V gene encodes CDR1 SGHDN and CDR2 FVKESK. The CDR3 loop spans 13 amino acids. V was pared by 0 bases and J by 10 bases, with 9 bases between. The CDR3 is CASSQDTGVKLFF. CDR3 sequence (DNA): TGTGCCAGCAGCCAAGATACGGGGGTAAAACTGTTTTTT.

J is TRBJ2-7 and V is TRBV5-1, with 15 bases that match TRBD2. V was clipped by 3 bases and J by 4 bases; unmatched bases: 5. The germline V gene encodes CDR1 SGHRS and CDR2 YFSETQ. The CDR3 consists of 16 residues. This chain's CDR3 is CASSWTSGGAGYEQYF. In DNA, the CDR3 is TGCGCCAGCAGCTGGACTAGCGGGGGGGCCGGGTACGAGCAGTACTTC.

The CDR3 sequence: CAWSLLAEGEQFF. As DNA, the CDR3 is TGTGCCTGGAGTTTACTAGCTGAGGGTGAGCAGTTCTTC. The V call is TRBV30, the J call TRBJ2-1; the D gene is possibly TRBD2 (6 bases). The V end lost 2 bases, the J end lost 9 bases, and 14 bases lay between the germline ends. Germline CDR1 and CDR2: GTSNPN and SVGIG (reference sequence). The CDR3 sequence is 13 residues long.

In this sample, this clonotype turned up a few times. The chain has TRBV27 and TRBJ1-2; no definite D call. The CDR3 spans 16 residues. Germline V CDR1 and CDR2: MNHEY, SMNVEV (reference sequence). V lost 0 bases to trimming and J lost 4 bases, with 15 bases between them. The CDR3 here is CASSLSGEGSLYGYTF. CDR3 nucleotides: TGTGCCAGCAGTTTATCGGGAGAGGGTAGCCTCTATGGCTACACCTTC.

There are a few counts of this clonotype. The CDR3 region is CASSTGTYNQPQHF. CDR3 bases: TGTGCCAGCAGCACCGGGACCTACAATCAGCCCCAGCATTTT. The chain couples TRBV6-1 to TRBJ1-5, with D possibly matching TRBD1 (5 bases). Trimming removed 6 bases from V and 3 bases from J, with 12 bases in between. The CDR3 is made up of 14 amino acids. Looked up from germline, CDR1 is MNHNS and CDR2 is SASEGT.

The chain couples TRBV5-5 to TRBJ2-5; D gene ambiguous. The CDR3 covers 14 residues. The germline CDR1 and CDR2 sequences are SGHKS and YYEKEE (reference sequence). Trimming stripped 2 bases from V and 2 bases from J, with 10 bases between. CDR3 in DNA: TGTGCCAGCAGCTTAACACCGAAGCAAGAGACCCAGTACTTC. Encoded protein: CASSLTPKQETQYF.

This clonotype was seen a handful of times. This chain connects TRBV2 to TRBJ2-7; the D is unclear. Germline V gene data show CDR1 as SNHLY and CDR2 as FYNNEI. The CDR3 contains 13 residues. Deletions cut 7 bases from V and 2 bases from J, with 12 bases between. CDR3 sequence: CASNVREPYEQYF. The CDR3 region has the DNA TGTGCCAGCAATGTAAGGGAACCCTACGAGCAGTACTTC.

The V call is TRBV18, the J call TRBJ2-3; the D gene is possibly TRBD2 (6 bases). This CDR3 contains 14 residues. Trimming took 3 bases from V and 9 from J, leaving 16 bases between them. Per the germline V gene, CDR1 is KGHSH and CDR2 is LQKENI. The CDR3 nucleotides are TGTGCCAGCTCACCGTTGCGGGACGGGAGAACGCAGTATTTT. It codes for CASSPLRDGRTQYF.

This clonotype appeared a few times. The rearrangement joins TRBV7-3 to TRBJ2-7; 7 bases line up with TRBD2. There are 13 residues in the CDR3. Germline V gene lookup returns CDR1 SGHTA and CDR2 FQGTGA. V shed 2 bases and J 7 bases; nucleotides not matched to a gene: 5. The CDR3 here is CASSLSGGGEQYF. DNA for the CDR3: TGTGCCAGCAGCTTATCGGGGGGTGGAGAGCAGTACTTC.

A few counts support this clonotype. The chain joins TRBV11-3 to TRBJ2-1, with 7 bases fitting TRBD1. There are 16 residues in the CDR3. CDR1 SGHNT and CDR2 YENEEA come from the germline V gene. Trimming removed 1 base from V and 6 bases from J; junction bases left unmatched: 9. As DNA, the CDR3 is TGTGCCAGCAGCTTAGTAGGGGACAGAAGAGGCAATGAGCAGTTCTTC. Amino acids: CASSLVGDRRGNEQFF.

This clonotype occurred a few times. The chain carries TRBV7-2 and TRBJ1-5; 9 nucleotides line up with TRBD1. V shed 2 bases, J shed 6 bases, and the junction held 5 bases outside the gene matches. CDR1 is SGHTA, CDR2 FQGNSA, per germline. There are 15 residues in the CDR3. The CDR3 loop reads CASSLTQGAGQPQHF. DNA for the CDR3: TGTGCCAGCAGCTTAACACAGGGGGCGGGTCAGCCCCAGCATTTT.

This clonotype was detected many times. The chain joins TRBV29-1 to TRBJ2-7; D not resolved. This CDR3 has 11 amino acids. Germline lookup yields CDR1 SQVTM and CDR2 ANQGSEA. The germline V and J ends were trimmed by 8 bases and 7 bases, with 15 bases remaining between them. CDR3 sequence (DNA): TGCAGCCCATTAGTGGGAAGGGAGCAGTACTTC. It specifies CSPLVGREQYF.

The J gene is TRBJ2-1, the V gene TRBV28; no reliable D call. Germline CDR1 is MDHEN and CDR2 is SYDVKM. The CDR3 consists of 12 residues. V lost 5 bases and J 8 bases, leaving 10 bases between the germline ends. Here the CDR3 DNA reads TGTGCCAGCAGTCTACGGAATCATGAGCAGTTCTTC. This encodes CASSLRNHEQFF.

The CDR3 loop reads CASTTFGETQYF. CDR3 sequence (DNA): TGTGCCAGCACCACCTTTGGAGAGACCCAGTACTTC. This sequence joins TRBV12-3 or TRBV12-4 and TRBJ2-5; D not resolved. Between the trimmed V and J ends, which lost 7 bases and 4 bases, there was a span of 10 bases. The length of the CDR3 is 12 residues.

CDR3 DNA sequence: TGTGCCAGCCTCGACCCGGGTATCCCAGAGACCCAGTACTTC. It translates to CASLDPGIPETQYF. The chain joins TRBV2 to TRBJ2-5; D is uncertain. Trimming left V 8 bases short and J 4 bases short, with 17 bases between. Germline-derived CDR1 and CDR2 are SNHLY and FYNNEI. The CDR3 sequence is 14 residues long.